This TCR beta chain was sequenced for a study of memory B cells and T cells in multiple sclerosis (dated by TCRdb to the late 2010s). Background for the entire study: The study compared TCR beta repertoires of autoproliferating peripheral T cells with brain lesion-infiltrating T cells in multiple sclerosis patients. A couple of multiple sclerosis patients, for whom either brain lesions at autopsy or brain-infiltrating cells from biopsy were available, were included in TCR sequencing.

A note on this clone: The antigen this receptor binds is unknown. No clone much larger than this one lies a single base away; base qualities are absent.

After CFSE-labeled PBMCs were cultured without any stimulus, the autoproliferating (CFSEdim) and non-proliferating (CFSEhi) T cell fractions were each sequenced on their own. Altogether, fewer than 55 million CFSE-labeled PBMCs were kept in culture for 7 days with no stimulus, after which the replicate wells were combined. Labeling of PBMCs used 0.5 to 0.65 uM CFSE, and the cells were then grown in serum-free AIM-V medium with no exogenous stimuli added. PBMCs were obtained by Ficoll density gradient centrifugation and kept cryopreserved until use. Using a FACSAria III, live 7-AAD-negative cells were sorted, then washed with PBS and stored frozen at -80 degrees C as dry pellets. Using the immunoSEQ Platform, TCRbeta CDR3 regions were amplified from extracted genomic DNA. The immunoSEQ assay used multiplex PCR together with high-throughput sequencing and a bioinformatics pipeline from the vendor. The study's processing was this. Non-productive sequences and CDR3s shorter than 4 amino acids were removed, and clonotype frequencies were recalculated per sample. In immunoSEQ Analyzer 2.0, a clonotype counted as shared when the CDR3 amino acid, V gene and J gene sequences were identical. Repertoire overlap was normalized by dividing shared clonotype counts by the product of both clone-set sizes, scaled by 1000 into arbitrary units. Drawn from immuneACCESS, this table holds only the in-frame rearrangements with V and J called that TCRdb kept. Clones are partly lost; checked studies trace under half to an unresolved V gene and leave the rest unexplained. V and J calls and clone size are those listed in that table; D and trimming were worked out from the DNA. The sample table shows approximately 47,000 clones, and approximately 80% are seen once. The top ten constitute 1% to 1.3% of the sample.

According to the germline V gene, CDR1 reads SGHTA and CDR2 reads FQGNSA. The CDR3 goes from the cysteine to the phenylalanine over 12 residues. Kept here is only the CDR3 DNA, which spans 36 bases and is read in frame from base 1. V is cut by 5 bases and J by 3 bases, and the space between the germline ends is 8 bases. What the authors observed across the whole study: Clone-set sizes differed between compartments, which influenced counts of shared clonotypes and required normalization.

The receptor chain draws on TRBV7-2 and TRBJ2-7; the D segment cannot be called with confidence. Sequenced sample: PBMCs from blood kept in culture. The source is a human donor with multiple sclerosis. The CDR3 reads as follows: CASSTYFYEQYF. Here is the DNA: TGTGCCAGCAGCACCTATTTCTACGAGCAGTACTTC.